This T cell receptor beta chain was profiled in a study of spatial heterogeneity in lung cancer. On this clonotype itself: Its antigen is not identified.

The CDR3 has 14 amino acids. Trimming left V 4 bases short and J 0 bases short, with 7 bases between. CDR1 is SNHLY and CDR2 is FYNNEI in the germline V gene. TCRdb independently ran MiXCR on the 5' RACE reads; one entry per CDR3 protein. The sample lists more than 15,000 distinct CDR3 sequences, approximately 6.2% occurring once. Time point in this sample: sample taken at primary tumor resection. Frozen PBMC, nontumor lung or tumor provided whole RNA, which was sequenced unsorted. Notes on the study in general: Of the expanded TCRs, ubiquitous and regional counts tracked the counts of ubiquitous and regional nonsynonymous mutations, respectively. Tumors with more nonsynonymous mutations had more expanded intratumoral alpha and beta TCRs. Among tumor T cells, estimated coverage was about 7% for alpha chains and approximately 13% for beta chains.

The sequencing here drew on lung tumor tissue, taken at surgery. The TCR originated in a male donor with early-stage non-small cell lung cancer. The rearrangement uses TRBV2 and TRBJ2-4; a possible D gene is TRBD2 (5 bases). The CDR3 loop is CASSAGLAKNIQYF. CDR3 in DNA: TGTGCCAGCAGTGCGGGATTAGCCAAAAACATTCAGTACTTC.